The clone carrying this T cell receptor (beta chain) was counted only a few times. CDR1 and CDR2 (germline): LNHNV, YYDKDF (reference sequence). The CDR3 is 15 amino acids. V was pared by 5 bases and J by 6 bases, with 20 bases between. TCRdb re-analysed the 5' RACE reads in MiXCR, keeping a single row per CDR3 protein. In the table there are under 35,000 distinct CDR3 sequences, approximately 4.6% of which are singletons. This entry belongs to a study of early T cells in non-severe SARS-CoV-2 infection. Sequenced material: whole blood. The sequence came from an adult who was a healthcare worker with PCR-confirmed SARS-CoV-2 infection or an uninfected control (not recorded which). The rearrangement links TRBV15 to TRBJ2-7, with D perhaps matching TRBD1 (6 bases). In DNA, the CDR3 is TGTGCCACCAGCGGAACCCTGACAGGTTCATCCGAGCAGTACTTC. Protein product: CATSGTLTGSSEQYF.